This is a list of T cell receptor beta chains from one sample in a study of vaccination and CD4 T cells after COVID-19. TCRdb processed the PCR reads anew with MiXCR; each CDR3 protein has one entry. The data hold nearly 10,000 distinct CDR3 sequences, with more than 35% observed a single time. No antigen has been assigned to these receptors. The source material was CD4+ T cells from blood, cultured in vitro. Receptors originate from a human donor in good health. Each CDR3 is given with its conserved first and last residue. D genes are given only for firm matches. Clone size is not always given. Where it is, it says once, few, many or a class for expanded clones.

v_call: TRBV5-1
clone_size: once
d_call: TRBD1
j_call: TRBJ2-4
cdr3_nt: TGCGCCAGCAGCCCGGGACAGAGGAACATTCAGTACTTC
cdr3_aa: CASSPGQRNIQYF

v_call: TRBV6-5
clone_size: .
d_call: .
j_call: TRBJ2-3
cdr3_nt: TGTGCCAGCAGTTACTCTGGGAAAAGAGTGGGGAGGAGGACCACAGATACGCAGTATTTT
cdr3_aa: CASSYSGKRVGRRTTDTQYF

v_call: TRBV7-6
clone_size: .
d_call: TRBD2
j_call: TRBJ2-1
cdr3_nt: TGTGCCAGCAGCTTAGGTAGCGGGGGGGCGGACAATGAGCAGTTCTTC
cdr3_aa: CASSLGSGGADNEQFF

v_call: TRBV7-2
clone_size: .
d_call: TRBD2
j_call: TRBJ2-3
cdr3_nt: TGTGCCAGCAGCTTAGGGCGGGGGAGGACAGATACGCAGTATTTT
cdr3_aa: CASSLGRGRTDTQYF

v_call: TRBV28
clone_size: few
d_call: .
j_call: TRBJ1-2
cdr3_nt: TGTGCCAGCAGTTTATTGAAGGGGGGACAAGGAAACACCTTC
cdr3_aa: CASSLLKGGQGNTF

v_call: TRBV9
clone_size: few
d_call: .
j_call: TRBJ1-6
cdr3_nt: TGTGCCAGCAGCGTAGACCCGGGGCGCCAATCCCATTCACCCCTCCACTTT
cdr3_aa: CASSVDPGRQSHSPLHF

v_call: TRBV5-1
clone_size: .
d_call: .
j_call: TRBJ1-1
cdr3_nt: TGCGCCAGCAGCTTGTCAGGGGTGGGCCCCACTGAAGCTTTCTTT
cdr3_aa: CASSLSGVGPTEAFF

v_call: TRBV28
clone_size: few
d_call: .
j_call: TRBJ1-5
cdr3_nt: TGTGCCAGCATGACAGCTGGCAATCAGCCCCAGCATTTT
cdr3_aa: CASMTAGNQPQHF

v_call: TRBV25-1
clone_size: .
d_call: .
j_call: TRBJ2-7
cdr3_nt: TGTGCCAGCAGTGATTCACCGTCCGACTACGAGCAGTACTTC
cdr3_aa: CASSDSPSDYEQYF

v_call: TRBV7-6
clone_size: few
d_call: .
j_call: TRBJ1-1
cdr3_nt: TGTGCCAGCAGCCATAACTTGAACACTGAAGCTTTCTTT
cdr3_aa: CASSHNLNTEAFF

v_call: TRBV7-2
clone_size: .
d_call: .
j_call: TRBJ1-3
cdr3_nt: TGTGCCAGCAGCTTAGGTTCCAAGGGGGGGACAAACATATATTTT
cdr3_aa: CASSLGSKGGTNIYF

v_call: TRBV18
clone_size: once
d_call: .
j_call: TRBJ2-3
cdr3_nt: TGTGCCAGCTCACCGACCCCCATGATGGATACGCAGTATTTT
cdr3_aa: CASSPTPMMDTQYF

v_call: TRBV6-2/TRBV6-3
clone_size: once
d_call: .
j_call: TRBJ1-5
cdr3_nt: TGTGCCAGCAGGGATTATAGCAATCAGCCCCAGCATTTT
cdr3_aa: CASRDYSNQPQHF

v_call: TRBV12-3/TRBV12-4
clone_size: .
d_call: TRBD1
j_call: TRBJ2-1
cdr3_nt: TGTGCCAGCAGATCAGGGGGTGGATCCTACAATGAGCAGTTCTTC
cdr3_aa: CASRSGGGSYNEQFF

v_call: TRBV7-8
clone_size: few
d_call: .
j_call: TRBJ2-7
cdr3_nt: TGTGCCAGCAGCTTAGCGCCCACAGGAAAGAGCCCCTACGAGCAGTACTTC
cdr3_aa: CASSLAPTGKSPYEQYF

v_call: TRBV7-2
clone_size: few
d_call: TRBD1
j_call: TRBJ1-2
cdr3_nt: TGTGCCAGCAGCTTAGCGCGGACAGGGCTGGGCTACACCTTC
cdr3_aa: CASSLARTGLGYTF

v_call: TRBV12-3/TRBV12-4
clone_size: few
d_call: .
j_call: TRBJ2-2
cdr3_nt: TGTGCCAGCAGTTTTGAGTACACCGGGGAGCTGTTTTTT
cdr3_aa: CASSFEYTGELFF

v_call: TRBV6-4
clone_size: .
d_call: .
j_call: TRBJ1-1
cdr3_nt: TGTGCCAGCAGACTCCTTCCAAGACCCCTCAGGCGAGACACTGAAGCTTTCTTT
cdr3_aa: CASRLLPRPLRRDTEAFF

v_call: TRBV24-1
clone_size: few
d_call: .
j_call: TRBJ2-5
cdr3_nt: TGTGCCACCAGTGATTTCCAAGAGACCCAGTACTTC
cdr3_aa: CATSDFQETQYF

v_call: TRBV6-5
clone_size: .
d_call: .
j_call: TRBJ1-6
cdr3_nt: TGTGCCAGCAGTTACTCCCAGGGGAGGGACTCACCCCTCCACTTT
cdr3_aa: CASSYSQGRDSPLHF

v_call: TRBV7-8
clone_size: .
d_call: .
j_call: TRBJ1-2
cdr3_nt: TGTGCCAGCAGCCGTCGGGCGGAGGGCTATGGCTACACCTTC
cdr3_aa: CASSRRAEGYGYTF

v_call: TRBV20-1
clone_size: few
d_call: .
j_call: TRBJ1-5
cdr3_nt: TGCAGTGCTAGAGACGAGGGAGATCAGCCCCAGCATTTT
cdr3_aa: CSARDEGDQPQHF

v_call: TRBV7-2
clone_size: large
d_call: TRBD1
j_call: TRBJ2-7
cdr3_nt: TGTGCCAGCAGCTTAGATCCCGACAGGGGCCGCCGCGAGCAGTACTTC
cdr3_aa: CASSLDPDRGRREQYF

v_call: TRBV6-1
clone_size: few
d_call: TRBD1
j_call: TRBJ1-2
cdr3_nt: TGTGCCAGCAGGCCGACAGGGAACTATGGCTACACCTTC
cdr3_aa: CASRPTGNYGYTF

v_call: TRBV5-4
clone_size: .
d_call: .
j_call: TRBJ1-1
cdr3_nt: TGTGCCAGCAGCTTGGTAGGGGAGGGTGAAGCTTTCTTT
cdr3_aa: CASSLVGEGEAFF

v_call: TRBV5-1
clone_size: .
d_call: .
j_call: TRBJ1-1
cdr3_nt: TGCGCCAGCAGCCATAACATGAACACTGAAGCTTTCTTT
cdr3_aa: CASSHNMNTEAFF

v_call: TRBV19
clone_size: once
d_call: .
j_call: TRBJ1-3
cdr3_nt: TGTGCCAGTACCACCCGGGACACAAGAAACACCATATATTTT
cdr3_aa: CASTTRDTRNTIYF

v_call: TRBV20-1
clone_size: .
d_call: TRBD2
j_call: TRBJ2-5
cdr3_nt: TGCAGTGCTAGAGGGTTTGGGGGCAGCGGGGGTCAAGAGACCCAGTACTTC
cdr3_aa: CSARGFGGSGGQETQYF

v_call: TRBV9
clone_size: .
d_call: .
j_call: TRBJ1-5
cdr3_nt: TGTGCCAGCAGTCGGGGGAGTATGGGCAATCAGCCCCAGCATTTT
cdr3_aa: CASSRGSMGNQPQHF

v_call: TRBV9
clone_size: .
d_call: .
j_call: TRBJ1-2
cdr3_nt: TGTGCCAGCAGCGTCGACGGGGGAATCTATGGCTACACCTTC
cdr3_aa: CASSVDGGIYGYTF

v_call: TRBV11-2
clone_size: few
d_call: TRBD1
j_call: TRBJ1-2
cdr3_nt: TGTGCCAGCAGTATTGGACAGGGGAGACGGGGCTACACCTTC
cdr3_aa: CASSIGQGRRGYTF

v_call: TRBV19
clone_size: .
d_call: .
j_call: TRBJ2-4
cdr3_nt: TGTGCCAGTAGTATCTCTCTGGGAGTCCGGCAGCAAAACATTCAGTACTTC
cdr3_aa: CASSISLGVRQQNIQYF

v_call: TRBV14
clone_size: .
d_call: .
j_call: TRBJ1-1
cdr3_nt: TGTGCCAGCAGCCTGGTATATGGGGGGGGTGAAGCTTTCTTT
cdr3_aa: CASSLVYGGGEAFF

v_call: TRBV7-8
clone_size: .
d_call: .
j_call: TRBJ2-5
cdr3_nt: TGTGCCAGCAGCTACAGGACGGGGCGGACCCAGTACTTC
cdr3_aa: CASSYRTGRTQYF

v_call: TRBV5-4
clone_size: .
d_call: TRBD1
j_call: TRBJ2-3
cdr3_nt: TGTGCCAGCAGCTCGTTAGGACAGGACACAGATACGCAGTATTTT
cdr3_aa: CASSSLGQDTDTQYF

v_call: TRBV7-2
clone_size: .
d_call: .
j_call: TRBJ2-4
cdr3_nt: TGTGCCAGCAGCTTAGAACTCGGACTAGCCAAAAACATTCAGTACTTC
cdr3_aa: CASSLELGLAKNIQYF

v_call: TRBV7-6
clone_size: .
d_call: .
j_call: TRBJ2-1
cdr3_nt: TGTGCCAGCAGCGGGAACAATGAGCAGTTCTTC
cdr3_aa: CASSGNNEQFF

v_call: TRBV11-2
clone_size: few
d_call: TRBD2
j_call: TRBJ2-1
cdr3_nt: TGTGCCAGCAGCCCCCGACTAGCGGGAGGGTCCTACAATGAGCAGTTCTTC
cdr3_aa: CASSPRLAGGSYNEQFF

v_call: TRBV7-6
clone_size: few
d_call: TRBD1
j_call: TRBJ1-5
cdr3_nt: TGTGCCAGCAGCTGGGACAGCGGGCAGCCCCAGCATTTT
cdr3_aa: CASSWDSGQPQHF

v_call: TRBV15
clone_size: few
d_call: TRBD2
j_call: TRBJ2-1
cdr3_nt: TGTGCCACGTGGACTAGCGGGATGTCCTACAATGAGCAGTTCTTC
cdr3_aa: CATWTSGMSYNEQFF

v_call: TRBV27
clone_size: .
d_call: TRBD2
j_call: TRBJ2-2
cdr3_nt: TGTGCCAGCAGTTTATGGGCTAGCGGGACGAACACCGGGGAGCTGTTTTTT
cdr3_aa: CASSLWASGTNTGELFF

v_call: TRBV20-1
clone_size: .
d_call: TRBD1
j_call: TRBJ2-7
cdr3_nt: TGCAGTGCAAACCGGGACAGGGGTGGCTACGAGCAGTACTTC
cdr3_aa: CSANRDRGGYEQYF

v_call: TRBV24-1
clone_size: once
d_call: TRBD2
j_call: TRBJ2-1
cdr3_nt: TGTGCCACCAGTGACCCCGGGACTAGCGTCCATGAGCAGTTCTTC
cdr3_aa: CATSDPGTSVHEQFF

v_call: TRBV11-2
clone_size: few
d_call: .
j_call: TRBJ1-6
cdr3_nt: TGTGCCAGCAGCTTAAATACCCCAGGGTCCCTGAATTCACCCCTCCACTTT
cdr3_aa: CASSLNTPGSLNSPLHF

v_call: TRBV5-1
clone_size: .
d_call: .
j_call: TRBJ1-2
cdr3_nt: TGCGCCAGCAGCTGGGACGGAGACTATGGCTACACCTTC
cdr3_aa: CASSWDGDYGYTF

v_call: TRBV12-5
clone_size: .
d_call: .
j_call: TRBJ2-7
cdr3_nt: TGTGCTAGTGGTTTGGGTGCGTCCTACGAGCAGTACTTC
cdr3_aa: CASGLGASYEQYF

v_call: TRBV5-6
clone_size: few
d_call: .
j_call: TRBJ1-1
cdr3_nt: TGTGCCAGCAGCTTGACCGGGCTGGCTTTCTTT
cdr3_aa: CASSLTGLAFF

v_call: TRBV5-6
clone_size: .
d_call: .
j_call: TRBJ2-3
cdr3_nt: TGTGCCAGCAGCTTGGGAATGGACAGTAGCACAGATACGCAGTATTTT
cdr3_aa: CASSLGMDSSTDTQYF

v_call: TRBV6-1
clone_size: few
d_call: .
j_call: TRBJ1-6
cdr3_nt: TGTGCCAGCAGTAACGCAGTTCGTATTTCACCCCTCCACTTT
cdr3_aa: CASSNAVRISPLHF

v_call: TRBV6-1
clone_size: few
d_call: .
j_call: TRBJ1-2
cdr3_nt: TGTGCCAGCAGTCCCAGGGGCAGGGCGTCCCAGTCCTATGGCTACACCTTC
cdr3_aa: CASSPRGRASQSYGYTF